The rows below give T cell receptor beta chains drawn from one sample of a study of PD-L1 blockade in urothelial cancer. TCRdb's copy holds only in-frame clones and misses some; the assay was immunoSEQ multiplex PCR. The top ten hold 14% of the sample, which has tens of thousands of clones, more than 70% seen once. This sample comprised PBMCs, obtained around atezolizumab (anti-PD-L1) treatment. The receptors come from a man aged 55 to 70 with urothelial cancer. The CDR3 runs from the conserved cysteine through the conserved F or W. The order of the fields is J gene, clone size, V gene, CDR3 protein. The size entry is marked missing in some rows and otherwise reads once, few, many or a size class.

>TRBJ2-1|once|TRBV5-1
CASSLAGDIYNEQFF
>TRBJ1-6|.|TRBV4-3
CASSQEPESSYNSPLHF
>TRBJ1-2|.|TRBV6-5
CASSYSSNPNNYGYTF
>TRBJ1-5|.|TRBV28
CASSPRAGQPQHF
>TRBJ1-3|.|TRBV18
CASSPGAPSGNTIYF
>TRBJ1-1|large|TRBV13
CASSLLDRTTEAFF
>TRBJ1-3|.|TRBV7-9
CALQSGGNTIYF
>TRBJ2-1|.|TRBV2
CASSRPRDRDNEQFF
>TRBJ1-2|.|TRBV5-1
CASRYEGGSTRDYTF
>TRBJ2-3|.|TRBV28
CASSRSGASTDTQYF
>TRBJ2-7|.|TRBV5-1
CASSLDPGGGSYEQYF
>TRBJ1-5|.|TRBV2
CASILFGGGGNQPQHF
>TRBJ2-3|few|TRBV6-1
CASSEAGQGTDTQYF